The rows below give T cell receptor beta chains drawn from one sample of a study of tumor and adjacent non-tumor tissue in lung cancer. Each CDR3 protein gets one entry after TCRdb re-called the multiplex PCR reads with MiXCR. The table records more than 95,000 distinct CDR3 sequences, 55% to 75% of them present only once. Material: lung tumor tissue. The origin of the receptors is a man aged 25-45 years with non-small cell lung cancer. Both conserved end residues are part of each CDR3. Fields, in order: CDR3 DNA, CDR3 protein, V gene, D gene, CDR3 length, J gene, clone size. A D gene is named only where the DNA matches it firmly. Size tells how often a clone was seen (once, few, many) or the class of an expanded clone, and some rows leave it out.

CDR3 DNA: TGCACCGGCAGCCTCGGGACTAGCGGGGGGTCCTCCTACGAGCAGTACTTC
CDR3 protein: CTGSLGTSGGSSYEQYF
V gene: TRBV4-3
D gene: TRBD2
CDR3 length: 17
J gene: TRBJ2-7
clone size: .

CDR3 DNA: TGTGCCAGCAGTTCTGGACTAGCGGGAGCTTACGAGCAGTACTTC
CDR3 protein: CASSSGLAGAYEQYF
V gene: TRBV6-5
D gene: TRBD2
CDR3 length: 15
J gene: TRBJ2-7
clone size: many

CDR3 DNA: TGTGCCAGCAGTTTCGGGCAGAGGACGGACGAGCAATACTTC
CDR3 protein: CASSFGQRTDEQYF
V gene: TRBV12-3/TRBV12-4
D gene: .
CDR3 length: 14
J gene: TRBJ2-7
clone size: .

CDR3 DNA: TGTGCCAGCAGTCCTCCTCGACTGGGGGTAGGGGAGCTGTCTTTT
CDR3 protein: CASSPPRLGVGELSF
V gene: TRBV12-3/TRBV12-4
D gene: .
CDR3 length: 15
J gene: TRBJ2-2
clone size: .

CDR3 DNA: TGTGCCAGCAGTCGCCCGCCGGGAAGGGATGAAGTACTGTTTTTT
CDR3 protein: CASSRPPGRDEVLFF
V gene: TRBV6-5
D gene: .
CDR3 length: 15
J gene: TRBJ1-4
clone size: .

CDR3 DNA: TGCAGTGTTAGAAAGCTAGCTACAGTGGGGGGCTACGAGCAGTACTTC
CDR3 protein: CSVRKLATVGGYEQYF
V gene: TRBV20-1
D gene: .
CDR3 length: 16
J gene: TRBJ2-7
clone size: .

CDR3 DNA: TGTGCCAGCAGCCCAGGGACTAGCGGGAGTCGGGAGACCCAGTACTTC
CDR3 protein: CASSPGTSGSRETQYF
V gene: TRBV7-9
D gene: TRBD2
CDR3 length: 16
J gene: TRBJ2-5
clone size: .

CDR3 DNA: TGTGCCAGCTGTTCTAGCGGGTGGTCCCACAATGAGCAGTTCTTC
CDR3 protein: CASCSSGWSHNEQFF
V gene: TRBV11-3
D gene: TRBD2
CDR3 length: 15
J gene: TRBJ2-1
clone size: .

CDR3 DNA: TGTGCCAGCAGCCTCGGCGCCCCCGCCTACAATGAGCAGTTCTTC
CDR3 protein: CASSLGAPAYNEQFF
V gene: TRBV6-6
D gene: .
CDR3 length: 15
J gene: TRBJ2-1
clone size: many

CDR3 DNA: TGTGCCAGCAGCGCCCCCCCCGGGACAGGGAACACCGGGGAGCTGTTTTTT
CDR3 protein: CASSAPPGTGNTGELFF
V gene: TRBV5-6
D gene: TRBD1
CDR3 length: 17
J gene: TRBJ2-2
clone size: .

CDR3 DNA: TGCAGTGCTAGAGCGCCCGCCTCCTACAATGAGCAATTCTTC
CDR3 protein: CSARAPASYNEQFF
V gene: TRBV20-1
D gene: .
CDR3 length: 14
J gene: TRBJ2-1
clone size: .

CDR3 DNA: TGCGCCAACAGCCAAGATGCGGGCGAGCAGTACTTC
CDR3 protein: CANSQDAGEQYF
V gene: TRBV4-3
D gene: .
CDR3 length: 12
J gene: TRBJ2-7
clone size: .

CDR3 DNA: TGTGCCAGCAAGCGAGTGACAGATACGCAGTATTTT
CDR3 protein: CASKRVTDTQYF
V gene: TRBV6-2/TRBV6-3
D gene: .
CDR3 length: 12
J gene: TRBJ2-3
clone size: .

CDR3 DNA: TGCAGTACTCTCTTTCCACCCCCCGAGCAGTACTTC
CDR3 protein: CSTLFPPPEQYF
V gene: TRBV20-1
D gene: .
CDR3 length: 12
J gene: TRBJ2-7
clone size: .

CDR3 DNA: TGTGCCAGCACCTGGACAGGGGGCTTGGATGAGCAGTTCTTC
CDR3 protein: CASTWTGGLDEQFF
V gene: TRBV5-5
D gene: TRBD1
CDR3 length: 14
J gene: TRBJ2-1
clone size: many

CDR3 DNA: TGCAGTGTTAGCTCCCTCGGGGGTGGGACAGATACGCAGTATTTT
CDR3 protein: CSVSSLGGGTDTQYF
V gene: TRBV20-1
D gene: .
CDR3 length: 15
J gene: TRBJ2-3
clone size: .